This record concerns one T cell receptor (beta chain) sequence. Its matching antigen is unknown. The sample belongs to a study of Ad26.COV2.S vaccination and SARS-CoV-2 variants. Across the study: Ad26.COV2.S, an intramuscular injection, was given once or twice 56 days apart.

Study-level findings and limits: People who got the vaccine or the placebo had similar non-spike TCR breadth.

Generated by immunoSEQ multiplex PCR, the TCRdb table keeps only in-frame clones and is missing some. The profile shows roughly 700,000 clones, roughly nine tenths of them singletons. The CDR3 contains 14 residues. V lost 6 bases to trimming and J lost 5 bases; unmatched junction nucleotides: 9. Germline CDR1 is MNHEY and CDR2 is SMNVEV (reference sequence). Described treatment: roughly 19 received Ad26.COV2.S at low or high dose, single or two shots; about 5 received placebo; per-sample allocation not given. Following the first vaccine or placebo injection, samples were taken on day 63. The specimen comprised peripheral blood, sampled in a trial of Ad26.COV2.S vaccine versus placebo. This receptor was obtained from a person between 18 and 60 years old who received the Ad26.COV2.S COVID-19 vaccine or a placebo. This chain connects TRBV27 to TRBJ2-7, with 8 bases matching TRBD2. The CDR3 sequence: CASRGAGVKHEQYF. CDR3 nucleotide sequence: TGTGCCAGCAGAGGAGCGGGAGTTAAGCACGAGCAGTACTTC.